Listed below are T cell receptor beta chains from one sample, sequenced in a study of monozygotic twins with inflammatory bowel disease. TCRdb reanalyzed the 5' RACE reads and collapses them to one entry per CDR3 protein, without DNA. The data show 440,000 or so distinct CDR3 sequences, and the top ten clones hold 2.4%. Sequencing was performed on blood. These receptors were collected from a human donor with ulcerative colitis or Crohn's disease, or a healthy co-twin of an affected twin (not recorded which). Each CDR3 is given with its conserved first and last residue.

TRBV29-1,TRBJ1-1,CSGRGGNTEAFF
TRBV10-2,TRBJ2-7,CASSEGGVGQYF
TRBV6-1,TRBJ1-1,CASSVVDVGLDVGEAFF
TRBV6-5,TRBJ1-2,CASSYSPGGAKFGYGYTF
TRBV7-8,TRBJ2-6,CASSSRLREGQPSGANVLTF
TRBV2,TRBJ1-1,CASKPPAGLSEAFF
TRBV20-1,TRBJ2-3,CSVKGSGGSDTQYF
TRBV5-1,TRBJ2-7,CASRTSEDEQYF
TRBV29-1,TRBJ2-5,CSGQQGETTQYF
TRBV29-1,TRBJ1-4,CSARTGGEKLFF
TRBV5-1,TRBJ2-2,CASSLARENTGELFF
TRBV9,TRBJ2-3,CASSVATGGTSTDTQYF
TRBV28,TRBJ2-4,CASRSSGLAKNIQYF
TRBV24-1,TRBJ2-3,CATGDPQFTDTQYF
TRBV19,TRBJ1-6,CASSIQDNSPLHF
TRBV28,TRBJ1-5,CASTLVGEANQPQHF
TRBV19,TRBJ2-1,CASSMRIRAYNEQFF
TRBV20-1,TRBJ2-3,CSASRGMRGDTQYF
TRBV6-1,TRBJ1-5,CASRGRGARGQPQHF
TRBV6-2/TRBV6-3,TRBJ2-6,CAISTRTGPLSGANVLTF
TRBV20-1,TRBJ1-6,CSARGSGSYNSPLHF
TRBV7-9,TRBJ2-1,CASRPGRASEQFF
TRBV15,TRBJ2-6,CATSRISSGANVLTF
TRBV29-1,TRBJ2-3,CSVGPLSTDTQYF
TRBV20-1,TRBJ2-3,CSARDPGTTDTQYF
TRBV19,TRBJ1-1,CASTNPGVRTEAFF
TRBV28,TRBJ1-2,CASSLGTGVGYTF
TRBV5-1,TRBJ2-7,CASSLDIQASGGEQYF
TRBV4-1,TRBJ2-1,CASSRELSDVTYNEQFF
TRBV12-3/TRBV12-4,TRBJ2-6,CASSSGTPAANVLTF
TRBV7-9,TRBJ1-1,CASSFTPKGTEAFF
TRBV5-6,TRBJ2-1,CASSLTGGVYNEQFF
TRBV7-2,TRBJ2-7,CASSLGTGPLSYEQYF
TRBV20-1,TRBJ1-5,CSARVGGGEPQHF
TRBV29-1,TRBJ2-3,CSSKGTSGSTDTQYF
TRBV9,TRBJ2-7,CASSGGLAINEQYF
TRBV20-1,TRBJ2-3,CSARGLAGNTQYF
TRBV24-1,TRBJ2-1,CATSDRPLGEQFF
TRBV6-6,TRBJ2-7,CASSYNGDYEQYF
TRBV5-5,TRBJ2-3,CASSLVRGGSTDTQYF
TRBV27,TRBJ1-4,CASRPSGGYNEKLFF
TRBV20-1,TRBJ2-7,CSAGAGVAYEQYF
TRBV12-3/TRBV12-4,TRBJ2-7,CASSLRDRRSYEQYF